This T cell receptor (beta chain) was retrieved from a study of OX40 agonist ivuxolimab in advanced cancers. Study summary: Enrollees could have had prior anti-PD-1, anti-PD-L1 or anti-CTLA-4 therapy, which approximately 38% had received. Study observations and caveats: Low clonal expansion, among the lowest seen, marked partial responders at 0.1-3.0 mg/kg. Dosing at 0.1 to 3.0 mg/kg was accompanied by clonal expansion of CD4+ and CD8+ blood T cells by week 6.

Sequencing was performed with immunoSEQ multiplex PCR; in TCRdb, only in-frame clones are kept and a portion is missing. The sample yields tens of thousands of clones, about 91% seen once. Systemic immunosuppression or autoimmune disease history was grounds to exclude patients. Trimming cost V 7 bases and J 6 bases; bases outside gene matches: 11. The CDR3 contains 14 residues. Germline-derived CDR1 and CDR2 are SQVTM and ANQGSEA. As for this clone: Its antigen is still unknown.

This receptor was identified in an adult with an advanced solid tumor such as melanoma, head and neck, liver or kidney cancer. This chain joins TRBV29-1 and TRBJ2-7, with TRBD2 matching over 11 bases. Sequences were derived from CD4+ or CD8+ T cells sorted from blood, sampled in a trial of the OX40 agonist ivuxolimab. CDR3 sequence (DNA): TGCAGCGCTACAAGCTCCACTAGCGGGAGCGAGCAGTACTTC. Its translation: CSATSSTSGSEQYF.